The source of this T cell receptor (beta chain) is a study of CD8+CD57+ T cells in acquired aplastic anemia. General study results and limits: Patients and controls shared 25 to 30 CD8+ CDR3 sequences. CD8+ Simpson's diversity in patients was not significantly different from that in controls.

The V and J ends lost 4 bases and 2 bases, in that order; junction bases with no gene match: 5. This CDR3 comprises 14 residues. Germline CDR1 is SEHNR and CDR2 is FQNEAQ (reference sequence). Template material for TCR beta VDJ and CDR3 profiling consisted of genomic DNA. Using its own MiXCR run on the reads, TCRdb lists one record per CDR3 protein. Of 150,000 to 200,000 distinct CDR3 sequences in the sample, roughly 45% are singletons; the top ten hold 1.1%. The sample holds many counts of this clonotype. Its antigen is unknown. This rearrangement joins TRBV7-9 to TRBJ2-7, with TRBD1 matching over 7 bases. The receptor's source is a human donor in good health. The sample consisted of sorted CD4+, CD8+, or CD8+CD57+ T cells (not recorded which) from PBMCs. CDR3 in amino acids: CASSSSGTAYEQYF. CDR3 DNA sequence: TGTGCCAGCAGCTCATCCGGGACAGCCTACGAGCAGTACTTC. Using reference TRBV7-9 and TRBJ2-7 for the parts outside the CDR3, the full variable domain is DTGVSQNPRHKITKRGQNVTFRCDPISEHNRLYWYRQTLGQGPEFLTYFQNEAQLEKSRLLSDRFSAERPKGSFSTLEIQRTEQGDSAMYLCASSSSGTAYEQYFGPGTRLTVT.